Listed below are T cell receptor beta chains from one sample, sequenced in a study of identical twins. Via MiXCR, TCRdb re-called the 5' RACE reads, giving one row per CDR3 protein. This sample has hundreds of thousands of distinct CDR3 sequences; around 6.1% occur once, and the top ten carry 1.5% to 2%. Source material: naive T cells sorted from blood. These receptors were collected from a man aged 18 to 30 in good health. Each CDR3 is given with its conserved first and last residue. Fields, in order: D gene, J gene, V gene, clone size, CDR3 DNA, CDR3 protein. D genes are given only for firm matches. A clone size is listed for some rows: how often the clone was seen (once, few, many), or a class if it is expanded.

d_gene: -; j_gene: TRBJ2-3; v_gene: TRBV14; abundance: many; CDR3nt: TGTGCCAGCAGCAGGGGGAGGGATACGCAGTATTTT; CDR3aa: CASSRGRDTQYF
d_gene: TRBD2; j_gene: TRBJ2-7; v_gene: TRBV6-1; abundance: many; CDR3nt: TGTGCCAGCAGCCCCGGGGGAGGGCTCCGCTACGAGCAGTACTTC; CDR3aa: CASSPGGGLRYEQYF
d_gene: -; j_gene: TRBJ1-1; v_gene: TRBV7-9; abundance: -; CDR3nt: TGTGCCAGCAGCTTAGGGAACACGCCGGAAGCTTTCTTT; CDR3aa: CASSLGNTPEAFF
d_gene: -; j_gene: TRBJ2-5; v_gene: TRBV7-9; abundance: many; CDR3nt: TGTGCCAGCAGCACAGAGGAGTCAGCGCCACAAGAGACCCAGTACTTC; CDR3aa: CASSTEESAPQETQYF
d_gene: TRBD1; j_gene: TRBJ2-5; v_gene: TRBV7-9; abundance: -; CDR3nt: TGTGCCAGCAGCTCTAAAGCCGGGACAGGTCAAGAGACCCAGTACTTC; CDR3aa: CASSSKAGTGQETQYF
d_gene: -; j_gene: TRBJ2-4; v_gene: TRBV12-3/TRBV12-4; abundance: many; CDR3nt: TGTGCCAGCAGCCTCCTCCCCCCCCGACGGCACTTC; CDR3aa: CASSLLPPRRHF
d_gene: -; j_gene: TRBJ1-3; v_gene: TRBV29-1; abundance: -; CDR3nt: TGCAGCGTTGAAGTTAACAGGAACTCTGGAAACACCATATATTTT; CDR3aa: CSVEVNRNSGNTIYF
d_gene: -; j_gene: TRBJ2-4; v_gene: TRBV3-1; abundance: many; CDR3nt: TGTGCCAGCAGCCGACTCACACAGGGGAGGGGATACATTCAGTACTTC; CDR3aa: CASSRLTQGRGYIQYF
d_gene: -; j_gene: TRBJ2-3; v_gene: TRBV5-1; abundance: many; CDR3nt: TGCGCCAGCAGCTTGAGGGCGGCAGCAGATACGCAGTATTTT; CDR3aa: CASSLRAAADTQYF
d_gene: -; j_gene: TRBJ1-2; v_gene: TRBV28; abundance: few; CDR3nt: TGTGCCAGCTGGGCGGGCTATGGCTACACCTTC; CDR3aa: CASWAGYGYTF
d_gene: -; j_gene: TRBJ1-5; v_gene: TRBV28; abundance: -; CDR3nt: TGTGCCAGCAGCCCCATTGAGATCCAGCCCCAGCATTTT; CDR3aa: CASSPIEIQPQHF
d_gene: -; j_gene: TRBJ1-2; v_gene: TRBV6-4; abundance: few; CDR3nt: TGTGCCAGCATTCAGAGGGGGTTTTATGGCTACACCTTC; CDR3aa: CASIQRGFYGYTF
d_gene: TRBD1; j_gene: TRBJ1-5; v_gene: TRBV6-1; abundance: -; CDR3nt: TGTGCCAGCAGTGCGGGACAGGTCCAAGCGCCCCAGCATTTT; CDR3aa: CASSAGQVQAPQHF
d_gene: TRBD1; j_gene: TRBJ1-4; v_gene: TRBV7-8; abundance: -; CDR3nt: TGTGCCAGCAGCCTCCTGGGGACAGGGCTGGAAGAAAAACTGTTTTTT; CDR3aa: CASSLLGTGLEEKLFF
d_gene: -; j_gene: TRBJ1-6; v_gene: TRBV14; abundance: few; CDR3nt: TGTGCCAGCAGCCAAGCGAACGGCTCACCCCTCCACTTT; CDR3aa: CASSQANGSPLHF
d_gene: -; j_gene: TRBJ2-1; v_gene: TRBV12-5; abundance: -; CDR3nt: TGTGCTAGTGGTTTGCGGACGATAAGGGATGAGCAGTTCTTC; CDR3aa: CASGLRTIRDEQFF
d_gene: TRBD1; j_gene: TRBJ2-7; v_gene: TRBV20-1; abundance: -; CDR3nt: TGCAGTTCTGGGGGGGGGACAGGGGGCTACGAGCAGTACTTC; CDR3aa: CSSGGGTGGYEQYF
d_gene: -; j_gene: TRBJ1-5; v_gene: TRBV20-1; abundance: -; CDR3nt: TGCAGTGCTAGCGTGTCCGAGAATCAGCCCCAGCATTTT; CDR3aa: CSASVSENQPQHF
d_gene: -; j_gene: TRBJ2-7; v_gene: TRBV27; abundance: many; CDR3nt: TGTGCCAGCAGCCCGACTAGTAGAGCCGAGCAGTACTTC; CDR3aa: CASSPTSRAEQYF
d_gene: TRBD2; j_gene: TRBJ2-3; v_gene: TRBV11-1; abundance: -; CDR3nt: TGTGCCAGCAGACCGCCGGGACTAGCGGGAGTTGATACGCAGTATTTT; CDR3aa: CASRPPGLAGVDTQYF
d_gene: -; j_gene: TRBJ2-5; v_gene: TRBV4-2; abundance: many; CDR3nt: TGTGCCAGCAGCCAAGACAGGGTAGAGACCCAGTACTTC; CDR3aa: CASSQDRVETQYF
d_gene: TRBD2; j_gene: TRBJ2-3; v_gene: TRBV7-9; abundance: few; CDR3nt: TGTGCCAGCAGCGCACGGACTAGCGATACAGATACGCAGTATTTT; CDR3aa: CASSARTSDTDTQYF
d_gene: TRBD2; j_gene: TRBJ2-1; v_gene: TRBV12-3/TRBV12-4; abundance: many; CDR3nt: TGTGCCAGCACCAGGACTAGCGGGAGGGCTAGCTCCTACAATGAGCAGTTCTTC; CDR3aa: CASTRTSGRASSYNEQFF
d_gene: -; j_gene: TRBJ2-3; v_gene: TRBV29-1; abundance: few; CDR3nt: TGCAGCGCCAGGGATTATACGCAGTATTTT; CDR3aa: CSARDYTQYF
d_gene: -; j_gene: TRBJ2-5; v_gene: TRBV4-2; abundance: many; CDR3nt: TGTGCCAGCAGCCAATCATTGGCAGCTGGAGAGACCCAGTACTTC; CDR3aa: CASSQSLAAGETQYF
d_gene: -; j_gene: TRBJ1-5; v_gene: TRBV7-2; abundance: many; CDR3nt: TGTGCCAGCAGCTTAGCTTATCGAGACAACAATCAGCCCCAGCATTTT; CDR3aa: CASSLAYRDNNQPQHF
d_gene: TRBD1; j_gene: TRBJ1-3; v_gene: TRBV12-3/TRBV12-4; abundance: many; CDR3nt: TGTGCCAGCAAAATCAACACAGGGGGCTATGATGGAAACACCATATATTTT; CDR3aa: CASKINTGGYDGNTIYF
d_gene: -; j_gene: TRBJ2-5; v_gene: TRBV27; abundance: many; CDR3nt: TGTGCCAGCAGTTTATCGTGGTGGGGAGAGACCCAGTACTTC; CDR3aa: CASSLSWWGETQYF
d_gene: -; j_gene: TRBJ2-3; v_gene: TRBV7-3; abundance: -; CDR3nt: TGTGCCAGCAGCTTAACACATTTGGGGCCAGATACGCAGTATTTT; CDR3aa: CASSLTHLGPDTQYF
d_gene: -; j_gene: TRBJ1-1; v_gene: TRBV3-1; abundance: -; CDR3nt: TGTGCCAGCAGCCAAGTAGGGGCTGAAGCTTTCTTT; CDR3aa: CASSQVGAEAFF
d_gene: -; j_gene: TRBJ2-1; v_gene: TRBV30; abundance: -; CDR3nt: TGTGCCTGGAGGGGACTCAGCGGGTTCAATGAGCAGTTCTTC; CDR3aa: CAWRGLSGFNEQFF
d_gene: TRBD2; j_gene: TRBJ2-3; v_gene: TRBV7-9; abundance: many; CDR3nt: TGTGCCAGCAGCTCGCCGTCGACTAGCGGGAGTTCAGATACGCAGTATTTT; CDR3aa: CASSSPSTSGSSDTQYF
d_gene: -; j_gene: TRBJ2-7; v_gene: TRBV12-3/TRBV12-4; abundance: few; CDR3nt: TGTGCCAGCAGTTTAAACTGGCGAAGCTCCTACGAGCAGTACTTC; CDR3aa: CASSLNWRSSYEQYF
d_gene: TRBD2; j_gene: TRBJ2-1; v_gene: TRBV9; abundance: many; CDR3nt: TGTGCCAGCAGCGAAAGTGGGACTAGCGGGACCTTCTACAATGAGCAGTTCTTC; CDR3aa: CASSESGTSGTFYNEQFF
d_gene: -; j_gene: TRBJ1-5; v_gene: TRBV20-1; abundance: few; CDR3nt: TGCAGTGCTCTTTACGGGGGGGTAAGCAATCAGCCCCAGCATTTT; CDR3aa: CSALYGGVSNQPQHF
d_gene: -; j_gene: TRBJ1-2; v_gene: TRBV7-9; abundance: many; CDR3nt: TGTGCCAGCAGCTTAGGAGCCACACCGAACTATGGCTACACCTTC; CDR3aa: CASSLGATPNYGYTF
d_gene: -; j_gene: TRBJ2-1; v_gene: TRBV5-5; abundance: few; CDR3nt: TGTGCCAGCAGCTCAGTACGAGAGACAGAAAAGTTCTTC; CDR3aa: CASSSVRETEKFF
d_gene: TRBD1; j_gene: TRBJ2-5; v_gene: TRBV6-2/TRBV6-3; abundance: few; CDR3nt: TGTGCCAGCAGTTACTCCGGGACAGCGGTAGGTGCGACCCAGTACTTC; CDR3aa: CASSYSGTAVGATQYF
d_gene: -; j_gene: TRBJ2-1; v_gene: TRBV20-1; abundance: many; CDR3nt: TGCAGTGCTAGAGTTCCGGGAAGCTCCTACAATGAGCAGTTCTTC; CDR3aa: CSARVPGSSYNEQFF
d_gene: -; j_gene: TRBJ2-7; v_gene: TRBV7-2; abundance: few; CDR3nt: TGTGCCAGCAGCACGGACCGTTGGAGATACGAGCAGTACTTC; CDR3aa: CASSTDRWRYEQYF
d_gene: TRBD1; j_gene: TRBJ2-7; v_gene: TRBV3-1; abundance: many; CDR3nt: TGTGCCAGCTCACAGGGGGGCCCCTACGAGCAGTACTTC; CDR3aa: CASSQGGPYEQYF
d_gene: -; j_gene: TRBJ2-1; v_gene: TRBV20-1; abundance: many; CDR3nt: TGCAGTGCTAGTTTATTTTCTCGGGGGAGCTCCTACAATGAGCAGTTCTTC; CDR3aa: CSASLFSRGSSYNEQFF
d_gene: -; j_gene: TRBJ1-2; v_gene: TRBV20-1; abundance: many; CDR3nt: TGCAGTGCCGAGGACGGAAACTATGGCTACACCTTC; CDR3aa: CSAEDGNYGYTF
d_gene: -; j_gene: TRBJ2-2; v_gene: TRBV12-3/TRBV12-4; abundance: few; CDR3nt: TGTGCCAGCAGTCGCAGGGGAAACACCGGGGAGCTGTTTTTT; CDR3aa: CASSRRGNTGELFF
d_gene: -; j_gene: TRBJ2-1; v_gene: TRBV5-1; abundance: many; CDR3nt: TGTGCCAGCAGCCCCGGGAGCTCCTACAATGAGCAGTTCTTC; CDR3aa: CASSPGSSYNEQFF
d_gene: TRBD1; j_gene: TRBJ1-1; v_gene: TRBV20-1; abundance: many; CDR3nt: TGCAGTGCTAGAGATTTTGCCGGGACAGCGAACACTGAAGCTTTCTTT; CDR3aa: CSARDFAGTANTEAFF
d_gene: -; j_gene: TRBJ1-2; v_gene: TRBV20-1; abundance: -; CDR3nt: TGCAGGACCTATGGCTACACCTTC; CDR3aa: CRTYGYTF
d_gene: TRBD2; j_gene: TRBJ2-7; v_gene: TRBV28; abundance: few; CDR3nt: TGTGCCAGCAGTTTAAGCGGGAGAAACCCGAACTTC; CDR3aa: CASSLSGRNPNF
d_gene: -; j_gene: TRBJ1-6; v_gene: TRBV4-2; abundance: few; CDR3nt: TGTGCCAGCAGCCAAGGTTCGCGGACCCTTCTACGAAATTCACCCCTCCACTTT; CDR3aa: CASSQGSRTLLRNSPLHF
d_gene: TRBD2; j_gene: TRBJ2-1; v_gene: TRBV25-1; abundance: -; CDR3nt: TGTGCCAGCAGTGATCTAGCGGGAGTGCTTAATGAGCAGTTCTTC; CDR3aa: CASSDLAGVLNEQFF
d_gene: -; j_gene: TRBJ1-2; v_gene: TRBV18; abundance: -; CDR3nt: TGTGCCAGTTCAACAGGGACGAACTATGGCTACACCTTC; CDR3aa: CASSTGTNYGYTF
d_gene: -; j_gene: TRBJ2-1; v_gene: TRBV12-3/TRBV12-4; abundance: -; CDR3nt: TGTGCCAGCAGGGGGGACGGCTCCATCTACAATGAGCAGTTCTTC; CDR3aa: CASRGDGSIYNEQFF
d_gene: -; j_gene: TRBJ2-7; v_gene: TRBV9; abundance: many; CDR3nt: TGTGCCAGCAGCGTAGACGGGGACCACTCCTACGAGCAGTACTTC; CDR3aa: CASSVDGDHSYEQYF
d_gene: -; j_gene: TRBJ1-5; v_gene: TRBV12-3/TRBV12-4; abundance: many; CDR3nt: TGTGCCAGCCGGTTCGGGGACACCTCAAATCAGCCCCAGCATTTT; CDR3aa: CASRFGDTSNQPQHF
d_gene: -; j_gene: TRBJ2-7; v_gene: TRBV6-2/TRBV6-3; abundance: many; CDR3nt: TGTGCCAGCAGCCGGAGGACAAGGGCCCTCTACGAGCAGTACTTC; CDR3aa: CASSRRTRALYEQYF
d_gene: TRBD1; j_gene: TRBJ1-2; v_gene: TRBV30; abundance: -; CDR3nt: TGTGCCTGGAGTACCCGGACAGGGAGCTATGGCTACACCTTC; CDR3aa: CAWSTRTGSYGYTF
d_gene: -; j_gene: TRBJ2-1; v_gene: TRBV12-3/TRBV12-4; abundance: many; CDR3nt: TGTGCCAGCAGTTCCGGGACCGAATACAATGAGCAGTTCTTC; CDR3aa: CASSSGTEYNEQFF
d_gene: -; j_gene: TRBJ1-1; v_gene: TRBV7-9; abundance: -; CDR3nt: TGTGGGGCTGCGGGGGGCACTGAAGCTTTCTTT; CDR3aa: CGAAGGTEAFF
d_gene: -; j_gene: TRBJ2-7; v_gene: TRBV11-2; abundance: few; CDR3nt: TGTGCCAGCAGCTTAGGCAGGGGACAACGCGTCTACGAGCAGTACTTC; CDR3aa: CASSLGRGQRVYEQYF
d_gene: -; j_gene: TRBJ2-5; v_gene: TRBV2; abundance: -; CDR3nt: TGTGCCAGCATAGCTTTGGGGGAGACCCAGTACTTC; CDR3aa: CASIALGETQYF